Below, 30 T cell receptor beta chains from the same sample are listed, as sequenced in a study of T cell repertoires in cytomegalovirus infection. TCRdb fed the reads into MiXCR, producing one record per CDR3 protein. Of about 360,000 distinct CDR3 sequences in the sample, roughly 20% were seen once. The sample was PBMCs. These receptors all stem from a human donor in good health (CMV status not recorded). Some clones in this sample may be carry-over from other donors' samples.

This clonotype came up many times. The chain uses TRBV10-3 and TRBJ2-7; D possibly corresponds to TRBD2 (6 bases). CDR3 length: 12 residues. Germline CDR1 reads ENHRY; CDR2 reads SYGVKD. V was clipped by 8 bases and J by 3 bases, with 11 bases between them. The CDR3 is CAISPGVYEQYF. CDR3 sequence (DNA): TGTGCCATCTCACCGGGAGTCTACGAGCAGTACTTC.

This clonotype came up many times. The gene calls are TRBV7-2 and TRBJ2-2; D is perhaps TRBD1 or TRBD2 (5 bases each). This CDR3 spans 16 amino acids. The V gene lost 1 base and the J gene lost 1 base, with 10 bases spanning the gap. CDR1 and CDR2 from the germline V gene are SGHTA and FQGNSA. The CDR3 loop reads CASSLVGTKNTGELFF. The CDR3 region has the DNA TGTGCCAGCAGCTTAGTAGGGACCAAGAACACCGGGGAGCTGTTTTTT. Combining the CDR3 with reference TRBV7-2 and TRBJ2-2 gives the whole variable domain GAGVSQSPSNKVTEKGKDVELRCDPISGHTALYWYRQSLGQGLEFLIYFQGNSAPDKSGLPSDRFSAERTGGSVSTLTIQRTQQEDSAVYLCASSLVGTKNTGELFFGEGSRLTVL.

Only a few counts were recorded for this clonotype. The genes are TRBV7-2 and TRBJ2-5; no firm D call. The CDR3 runs 14 residues. The germline gives CDR1 SGHTA, CDR2 FQGNSA. Deletions cut 1 base from V and 1 base from J, with 7 bases between. Here the CDR3 reads CASSLERLQETQYF. The CDR3 nucleotides are TGTGCCAGCAGCTTAGAGAGACTCCAAGAGACCCAGTACTTC.

This clonotype was detected many times. The chain has TRBV7-2 and TRBJ2-2; D remains ambiguous. The CDR3 totals 14 residues. The germline CDR1 and CDR2 sequences are SGHTA and FQGNSA. V shed 0 bases and J shed 6 bases, with 8 bases lying between them. The CDR3 coding sequence is TGTGCCAGCAGCTTAGCGATGGGTCCCGGGGAGCTGTTTTTT. Its translation is CASSLAMGPGELFF.

The genes are TRBV20-1 and TRBJ2-7, with 7 bases lining up with TRBD2. Trimming took 0 bases from V and 3 from J; bases not matched to a gene: 11. This CDR3 contains 16 residues. Germline V gene sequence: CDR1 DFQATT, CDR2 SNEGSKA (reference sequence). The DNA of the CDR3 is TGCAGTGCTAGAGATGCTGGCGCGGGAGCGGGCTACGAGCAGTACTTC. Protein product: CSARDAGAGAGYEQYF.

This CDR3 reads CASRALAGDTDTQYF. In nucleotides, the CDR3 is TGTGCCAGCAGAGCGCTAGCGGGGGACACAGATACGCAGTATTTT. V and J are TRBV2 and TRBJ2-3, with 10 positions matching TRBD2. Germline CDR1 SNHLY, CDR2 FYNNEI. J was trimmed by 2 bases and V by 6 bases; bases with no gene match: 5. CDR3 length equals 15 residues. The entire variable domain, with the rest obtained from reference TRBV2 and TRBJ2-3, is as follows: EPEVTQTPSHQVTQMGQEVILRCVPISNHLYFYWYRQILGQKVEFLVSFYNNEISEKSEIFDDQFSVERPDGSNFTLKIRSTKLEDSAMYFCASRALAGDTDTQYFGPGTRLTVL.

This clonotype has at least ten counts. The rearrangement links TRBV6-1 to TRBJ2-7, with 7 bases fitting TRBD2. This CDR3 spans 14 amino acids. Losses at the gene ends were 11 bases for V and 2 bases for J; bases not matched to a gene: 12. The germline V gene encodes CDR1 MNHNS and CDR2 SASEGT. Written as DNA, the CDR3 is TGTGCCGGGGCCATCGCGGGAGAAACCTACGAGCAGTACTTC. This sequence encodes CAGAIAGETYEQYF.

A few counts support this clonotype. The chain couples TRBV7-9 to TRBJ2-7; TRBD2 matches at 11 bases. In germline, CDR1 is SEHNR, CDR2 FQNEAQ (reference sequence). The CDR3 length is 15 residues. Trimming cost V 5 bases and J 2 bases; bases outside gene matches: 5. The CDR3 here is CASSLLAGATYEQYF. The CDR3 DNA follows: TGTGCCAGCAGCCTACTAGCGGGGGCGACCTACGAGCAGTACTTC. The variable domain in full, with the rest retrieved from reference TRBV7-9 and TRBJ2-7, is DTGVSQNPRHKITKRGQNVTFRCDPISEHNRLYWYRQTLGQGPEFLTYFQNEAQLEKSRLLSDRFSAERPKGSFSTLEIQRTEQGDSAMYLCASSLLAGATYEQYFGPGTRLTVT.

The chain links TRBV7-2 to TRBJ2-3; D gene unclear. Germline lookup yields CDR1 SGHTA and CDR2 FQGNSA. The CDR3 has 17 amino acids. Trimming cost V 8 bases and J 1 base, with 22 bases left between them. CDR3 loop: CASLSGFGRSGTDTQYF. The CDR3 coding sequence is TGTGCCAGCCTTAGTGGTTTCGGTAGGTCTGGCACAGATACGCAGTATTTT.

There are a few counts of this clonotype. This chain joins TRBV19 and TRBJ2-5; D might be TRBD2 (6 bases). Germline lookup yields CDR1 LNHDA and CDR2 SQIVND (reference sequence). CDR3 size: 13 residues. V shed 3 bases and J shed 4 bases, with 9 bases lying between them. The CDR3 DNA sequence: TGTGCCAGTAGTATCCGGAGGGCAGAGACCCAGTACTTC. The encoded protein is CASSIRRAETQYF.

This clonotype was picked up many times. The chain uses TRBV7-9 and TRBJ1-3; D gene unclear. Germline CDR1 and CDR2: SEHNR and FQNEAQ (reference sequence). The CDR3 spans 14 residues. The V and J ends lost 4 bases and 0 bases respectively, with 7 bases between them. For the CDR3, the DNA is TGTGCCAGCAGCTCTCGGCCCTCTGGAAACACCATATATTTT. Translated: CASSSRPSGNTIYF.

This clonotype was picked up many times. CDR3 in amino acids: CSACFQHSYNEQFF. In nucleotides, the CDR3 is TGCAGCGCTTGCTTTCAGCACTCCTACAATGAGCAGTTCTTC. This chain joins TRBV29-1 and TRBJ2-1; D is undetermined. CDR1 is SQVTM, CDR2 ANQGSEA, per germline. V lost 7 bases and J 0 bases, leaving 13 bases between the germline ends. This CDR3 has 14 amino acids.

The chain has TRBV2 and TRBJ2-1; a weak D match, TRBD1 (5 bases). Germline CDR1 reads SNHLY; CDR2 reads FYNNEI. The CDR3 extends over 15 amino acids. The V and J ends lost 10 bases and 4 bases respectively, with 20 bases between them. The CDR3: CATPVRAKGYNEQFF. CDR3 nucleotide sequence: TGTGCCACCCCTGTCCGGGCCAAGGGGTACAATGAGCAGTTCTTC.

The gene calls are TRBV7-7 and TRBJ1-6, with 9 bases matching TRBD1. CDR1 and CDR2 from the germline V gene are SSHAT and FNYEAQ (reference sequence). With 5 bases clipped from V and 7 bases from J, the junction kept 15 bases outside the gene matches. CDR3 length: 18 residues. For the CDR3, the DNA is TGTGCCAGCAGCCCGTCCATTGGTCCGGGGACAGGGAATTCACCCCTCCACTTT. Residues: CASSPSIGPGTGNSPLHF.

This clonotype was seen repeatedly, ten times or more. The V and J genes are TRBV7-2 and TRBJ1-5; D might be TRBD1 (6 bases). The CDR3 length is 15 residues. V lost 4 bases and J 7 bases, leaving 17 bases between the germline ends. From germline, CDR1 is SGHTA and CDR2 FQGNSA. This chain's CDR3 is CASSYLIGTNQPQHF. CDR3 in DNA: TGTGCCAGCAGCTATCTGATCGGGACAAACCAGCCCCAGCATTTT.

CDR3 protein: CASSFGSSSEQFF. The CDR3 DNA sequence: TGTGCCAGCAGCTTCGGGTCGTCAAGTGAGCAGTTCTTC. The chain uses TRBV11-2 and TRBJ2-1; D is ambiguous. The germline V and J ends were trimmed by 3 bases and 9 bases, with 12 bases remaining between them. Germline V gene data show CDR1 as SGHAT and CDR2 as FQNNGV. This CDR3 region has 13 residues.

This clonotype was found a few times. V usage is TRBV2 and J usage is TRBJ1-2; TRBD1 matches at 9 bases. Germline lookup yields CDR1 SNHLY and CDR2 FYNNEI. CDR3 length: 14 amino acids. With V trimmed by 6 bases and J by 4 bases, 6 bases remained unmatched. The CDR3 region is CASSGTGPLYGYTF. The CDR3 coding sequence is TGTGCCAGCAGCGGGACAGGGCCACTCTATGGCTACACCTTC.

About this clonotype: With a much larger clone just one base away, this may be a read error. The chain couples TRBV7-2 to TRBJ2-3, with 14 bases that match TRBD2. Germline V gene lookup returns CDR1 SGHTA and CDR2 FQGNSA. The CDR3 loop spans 16 amino acids. The CDR3 DNA reads as TGTGCCAGCAGCAGACTAGCGGGGGGGCGAACAGATACGCGGTATTTT. Translating gives CASSRLAGGRTDTRYF.

This clonotype was observed a handful of times. The rearrangement links TRBV12-3 or TRBV12-4 to TRBJ1-4; 8 bases are shared with TRBD1. The CDR3 is 14 amino acids. V gave up 5 bases and J gave up 6 bases; unmatched junction bases: 5. CDR3 region: CASSAGGQDEKLFF. In nucleotides, the CDR3 is TGTGCCAGCAGTGCAGGGGGCCAGGATGAAAAACTGTTTTTT.

This clonotype appeared many times. This chain connects TRBV7-9 to TRBJ1-2; D is possibly TRBD1 (5 bases). Germline lookup yields CDR1 SEHNR and CDR2 FQNEAQ (reference sequence). Trimming left V 5 bases short and J 1 base short, with 20 bases between. The CDR3 consists of 17 residues. The CDR3 sequence is CASSPKNPGSDNYGYTF. The CDR3, as DNA: TGTGCCAGCAGCCCTAAAAACCCAGGGTCGGATAACTATGGCTACACCTTC.

The CDR3 loop reads CASSTWTDPRHTQYF. CDR3 coding DNA: TGTGCCAGCAGCACGTGGACAGATCCACGACATACGCAGTATTTT. The chain combines TRBV27 with TRBJ2-3; TRBD1 might be the D (6 bases). The CDR3 is made up of 15 amino acids. The V gene's germline CDR1 is MNHEY and CDR2 SMNVEV (reference sequence). V dropped 6 bases and J dropped 7 bases, with 20 bases sitting between them.

This clonotype was counted between two and nine times. The genes are TRBV7-9 and TRBJ1-1; TRBD1 might be the D (5 bases). Germline CDR1 SEHNR, CDR2 FQNEAQ (reference sequence). V was clipped by 5 bases and J by 3 bases, with 13 bases between them. This CDR3 has 14 amino acids. CDR3 sequence reads: CASSPYLGDTEAFF. The DNA of the CDR3 is TGTGCCAGCAGCCCATACTTGGGGGACACTGAAGCTTTCTTT.

The sample holds many counts of this clonotype. This chain uses TRBV7-2 with TRBJ2-7, with 11 bases that match TRBD2. The V gene end was trimmed by 6 bases and the J gene end by 1 base; junction bases not matched to a gene: 5. The CDR3 loop spans 15 amino acids. Germline V gene data show CDR1 as SGHTA and CDR2 as FQGNSA. The CDR3 loop reads CASRAGTSGSYEQYF. The CDR3 DNA follows: TGTGCCAGCAGGGCCGGGACTAGCGGTTCCTACGAGCAGTACTTC.

The rearrangement uses TRBV12-3 or TRBV12-4 and TRBJ2-7; 7 nucleotides line up with TRBD1. The CDR3 has 14 residues. The V gene end was trimmed by 4 bases and the J gene end by 4 bases; junction bases not matched to a gene: 7. CDR3 nucleotide sequence: TGTGCCAGCAGTTATTCGACAGGGCTGTACGAGCAGTACTTC. Translation gives CASSYSTGLYEQYF.

This clonotype has ten or more counts. The chain employs TRBV6-2 or TRBV6-3 and TRBJ2-7; D might be TRBD1 or TRBD2, each matching 5 bases. The CDR3 is made up of 15 amino acids. With 1 base removed from V and 3 bases from J, the gap between germline ends came to 13 bases. Germline lookup yields CDR1 MNHEY and CDR2 SVGEGT. The CDR3, as DNA: TGTGCCAGCAGTTACTTCCTGGGACCCCACTACGAGCAGTACTTC. Its protein product is CASSYFLGPHYEQYF.

J is TRBJ2-2 and V is TRBV7-9; no firm D call. Germline CDR1 reads SEHNR; CDR2 reads FQNEAQ (reference sequence). The germline V and J ends were trimmed by 4 bases and 2 bases, with 17 bases remaining between them. The CDR3 spans 17 residues. CDR3 loop: CASSSLVSAPNTGELFF. The CDR3 DNA is TGTGCCAGCAGCTCCTTAGTCAGCGCGCCCAACACCGGGGAGCTGTTTTTT.

This clonotype turned up a few times. J is TRBJ1-1 and V is TRBV10-2; possible D gene TRBD1, 5 bases. V was shortened by 2 bases and J by 3 bases, with 10 bases between the two germline ends. In germline, CDR1 is WSHSY, CDR2 SAAADI. This CDR3 region has 14 residues. The DNA of the CDR3 is TGCGCCAGCAGTGAGATTGGGGGGGACACTGAAGCTTTCTTT. Its protein is CASSEIGGDTEAFF.

The gene calls are TRBV6-2 or TRBV6-3 and TRBJ2-3, with D possibly being TRBD2 (6 bases). V shed 7 bases and J shed 2 bases, with 13 bases lying between them. The CDR3 is 14 amino acids. Germline lookup yields CDR1 MNHEY and CDR2 SVGEGT. The CDR3 loop reads CASKRVLHTDTQYF. The CDR3 DNA follows: TGTGCCAGCAAGCGGGTACTACACACAGATACGCAGTATTTT.

The rearrangement links TRBV7-6 to TRBJ2-7, with 8 bases identical to TRBD2. J was trimmed by 6 bases and V by 5 bases; bases with no gene match: 12. The CDR3 is 15 amino acids. The germline CDR1 and CDR2 sequences are SGHVS and FNYEAQ. The CDR3 loop reads CASSGARGLGSEQYV. The CDR3 DNA reads TGTGCCAGCAGCGGCGCTAGGGGACTAGGGAGCGAGCAGTACGTC.

This clonotype has only a few counts. This sequence joins TRBV5-1 and TRBJ2-7; D gene ambiguous. The CDR3 contains 15 residues. Germline loops: CDR1 SGHRS, CDR2 YFSETQ. V was pared by 0 bases and J by 2 bases, with 12 bases between. The DNA for the CDR3 is TGCGCCAGCAGCTTGGCCAGGAGCGACACCTACGAGCAGTACTTC. Translated: CASSLARSDTYEQYF.